This T cell receptor (beta chain) was observed in a study of beta chain features in type 1 diabetes. General observations from the study: When Type 1 diabetes patients were examined, their TCRB CDR3s proved moderately but significantly shorter in all four CD4+ subsets. These data did not resolve whether HLA type affects TCRB rearrangement.

Germline V gene data show CDR1 as SGHTA and CDR2 as FQGNSA. CDR3 length: 14 amino acids. Sorted populations were all over 95% pure. Expressed TCRB transcripts were sequenced, since all the RNA that had been isolated was reverse transcribed. An average of around 3.4 million reads was obtained for naive, central memory and regulatory T cell samples. Some clones are missing from TCRdb's copy, which holds only in-frame ones; the method was immunoSEQ multiplex PCR. The sample lists under 250,000 clones, around 9.9% seen once, with roughly 1.4% in the top ten. As for this clone: Its antigen is undetermined. Germline and junction disagree at one end, which may indicate a read error.

The source of this sequence is a man younger than 30 in good health. Sequencing was performed on central memory CD4+ T cells from blood. V usage is TRBV7-2 and J usage is TRBJ2-5; TRBD1 matches at 7 bases. CDR3: CASSQVPNRGTQYF. In DNA form, the CDR3 reads TGCGCCAGCAGCCAAGTTCCTAACAGGGGGACCCAGTACTTC.